Listed here are 17 T cell receptor beta chains from one sample, sequenced in a study of Tregs in tolerant kidney transplant recipients. Using immunoSEQ multiplex PCR, the repertoire was profiled, and TCRdb retains in-frame clones only, with some absent. The data show nearly 15,000 clones, roughly 75% seen once. The sample here was Tregs from blood, taken before the transplant. Receptor source: a human donor who received a combined kidney and bone marrow transplant.

V is TRBV5-1 and J is TRBJ2-5; 10 nucleotides match TRBD2. Germline CDR1 reads SGHRS; CDR2 reads YFSETQ. The trim removed 0 bases at V and 1 base at J, leaving 6 bases unmatched. The CDR3 runs to 17 residues. CDR3 sequence reads: CASSLAWLAGGQETQYF. DNA for the CDR3: TGCGCCAGCAGCTTGGCCTGGTTAGCGGGGGGCCAAGAGACCCAGTACTTC.

The chain carries TRBV15 and TRBJ1-2; D remains ambiguous. Per the germline V gene, CDR1 is LNHNV and CDR2 is YYDKDF (reference sequence). The CDR3 is made up of 14 amino acids. The ends were cut back, 0 bases at V and 3 bases at J, with 8 bases in the middle. DNA of the CDR3: TGTGCCACCAGCAGAGATCGGGTTTACTATGGCTACACCTTC. Translating it yields CATSRDRVYYGYTF.

A few counts support this clone. The chain carries TRBV6-5 and TRBJ1-2; TRBD1 aligns across 8 bases. Germline-derived CDR1 and CDR2 are MNHEY and SVGAGI. After removal of 5 bases from V and 2 bases from J, the junction contained 4 bases not matched to a gene. The CDR3 length is 14 residues. CDR3 nucleotide sequence: TGTGCCAGCAGTGAGGACAGGGTGAACTATGGCTACACCTTC. Its protein is CASSEDRVNYGYTF.

The CDR3 sequence: CASSPAGGHYGYTF. DNA of the CDR3: TGCGCCAGCTCCCCGGCGGGAGGGCACTATGGCTACACCTTC. The J gene is TRBJ1-2, the V gene TRBV5-1; unclear D gene. The V end lost 7 bases, the J end lost 3 bases, and 16 bases lay between the germline ends. The CDR3 is 14 amino acids. The germline V gene encodes CDR1 SGHRS and CDR2 YFSETQ.

The chain joins TRBV29-1 to TRBJ1-4; D may be TRBD1 (5 bases). This CDR3 region has 14 residues. The V gene lost 6 bases and the J gene lost 0 bases, with 11 bases spanning the gap. From germline, CDR1 is SQVTM and CDR2 ANQGSEA. The CDR3 nucleotides read TGCAGCGTAGCCGGGGGGACAACTAATGAAAAACTGTTTTTT. It specifies CSVAGGTTNEKLFF. The full variable domain, completed using reference TRBV29-1 and TRBJ1-4, is SAVISQKPSRDICQRGTSLTIQCQVDSQVTMMFWYRQQPGQSLTLIATANQGSEATYESGFVIDKFPISRPNLTFSTLTVSNMSPEDSSIYLCSVAGGTTNEKLFFGSGTQLSVL.

CDR3 amino acids: CASSQRRGDTIYF. The CDR3 DNA follows: TGCGCCAGCAGCCAACGGAGGGGTGACACCATATATTTT. J is TRBJ1-3 and V is TRBV5-1; a weak D match, TRBD1 (5 bases). The CDR3 covers 13 residues. From germline, CDR1 is SGHRS and CDR2 YFSETQ. Trimming took off 4 bases at V and 8 bases at J, with 13 bases between the two ends.

This clone was counted once. The rearrangement uses TRBV7-6 and TRBJ1-3; the D is unclear. The germline V gene has CDR1 SGHVS and CDR2 FNYEAQ. Trimming stripped 3 bases from V and 1 base from J, with 19 bases between. The CDR3 totals 18 residues. The CDR3: CASSLGRHLPSSGNTIYF. In nucleotides, the CDR3 is TGTGCCAGCAGCTTGGGCCGTCATCTCCCTTCGTCTGGAAACACCATATATTTT. Using reference TRBV7-6 and TRBJ1-3 for the parts outside the CDR3, the full variable domain is GAGVSQSPRYKVTKRGQDVALRCDPISGHVSLYWYRQALGQGPEFLTYFNYEAQQDKSGLPNDRFSAERPEGSISTLTIQRTEQRDSAMYRCASSLGRHLPSSGNTIYFGEGSWLTVV.

This chain's CDR3 is CAWSVFFHEQYF. The CDR3 DNA reads as TGTGCCTGGAGTGTATTCTTCCACGAGCAGTACTTC. This chain uses TRBV30 with TRBJ2-7, with unresolved D. The CDR3 spans 12 residues. Germline V gene sequence: CDR1 GTSNPN, CDR2 SVGIG (reference sequence). V lost 0 bases and J lost 5, with 8 bases in between.

The chain uses TRBV5-4 and TRBJ2-5; 7 bases fit TRBD2. The CDR3 has 14 residues. The V gene end was trimmed by 0 bases and the J gene end by 5 bases; junction bases not matched to a gene: 4. Germline V lookup: CDR1 SGHNT, CDR2 YYREEE (reference sequence). The DNA of the CDR3 is TGTGCCAGCAGCTTGGGTGGTAGCGGGGAGACCCAGTACTTC. This translates into CASSLGGSGETQYF.

The chain carries TRBV18 and TRBJ1-1, with D perhaps matching TRBD1 (5 bases). The germline V gene encodes CDR1 KGHSH and CDR2 LQKENI. This CDR3 has 15 residues. Between the trimmed V and J ends, which lost 4 bases and 5 bases, there was a span of 17 bases. The CDR3 region is CASSLHSTGGTEAFF. The CDR3 DNA follows: TGTGCCAGCTCACTGCACTCCACGGGGGGGACTGAAGCTTTCTTT.

This clone turned up a few times. The chain is built from TRBV6-5 and TRBJ1-6; tentatively, D is TRBD1 (5 bases). CDR3 length equals 14 residues. The ends were cut back, 0 bases at V and 9 bases at J, with 9 bases in the middle. Germline CDR1 MNHEY, CDR2 SVGAGI. The CDR3 spells CASSYSGAFSPLHF. CDR3 DNA: TGTGCCAGCAGTTACTCAGGGGCGTTTTCACCCCTCCACTTT.

This clone turned up a few times. The genes are TRBV7-2 and TRBJ2-7; 9 positions agree with TRBD1. V dropped 4 bases and J dropped 2; count of bases not matched to a gene: 6. The CDR3 runs to 15 residues. CDR1 is SGHTA and CDR2 is FQGNSA in the germline V gene. The CDR3 DNA sequence: TGTGCCAGCAGCTCCGGACAGGGGATTGCCTACGAGCAGTACTTC. Encoded protein: CASSSGQGIAYEQYF.

The chain uses TRBV4-1 and TRBJ2-7; 7 positions match TRBD1. CDR3 length: 15 residues. The J segment lost 2 bases and the V segment lost 3 bases, leaving 7 bases of the junction unmatched. Germline V CDR1 and CDR2: MGHRA, YSYEKL. In nucleotides, the CDR3 is TGCGCCAGCAGCCACCAAAGGACAGGCCCCTACGAGCAGTACTTC. Translating gives CASSHQRTGPYEQYF.

This clone was counted only a few times. V usage is TRBV28 and J usage is TRBJ2-7, with 12 bases matching TRBD1. Germline CDR1 MDHEN, CDR2 SYDVKM. V was clipped by 8 bases and J by 7 bases; unmatched bases: 15. The CDR3 extends over 16 amino acids. The CDR3 nucleotides read TGTGCCAGCCGCCTGGGGGGGACAGGGGGCGGTTGGGAGCAGTACTTC. Its translation is CASRLGGTGGGWEQYF.

The chain is built from TRBV29-1 and TRBJ2-1, with D possibly matching TRBD2 (6 bases). The CDR3 has 12 amino acids. The germline V gene has CDR1 SQVTM and CDR2 ANQGSEA. V lost 6 bases to trimming and J lost 6 bases, with 12 bases between them. CDR3 in DNA: TGCAGCGTGGGGACTCATGCCAATGAGCAGTTCTTC. As protein: CSVGTHANEQFF.

This chain uses TRBV29-1 with TRBJ2-5; TRBD2 aligns across 10 bases. CDR1 is SQVTM, CDR2 ANQGSEA, per germline. There are 15 residues in the CDR3. J gave up 4 bases and V 6 bases, and 11 bases lay outside the gene matches. This CDR3 is CSVRSSGSRLETQYF. The CDR3 coding sequence is TGCAGCGTCCGTTCTAGCGGGAGTCGGTTAGAGACCCAGTACTTC.

CDR3 region: CASSPGQGWFEQYF. The CDR3 coding sequence is TGCGCCAGCAGCCCGGGACAGGGATGGTTTGAGCAGTACTTC. The chain is built from TRBV5-1 and TRBJ2-7, with TRBD1 identical over 9 bases. J lost 7 bases, V lost 4 bases, and 9 bases had no gene match. The CDR3 loop spans 14 amino acids. Per the germline V gene, CDR1 is SGHRS and CDR2 is YFSETQ.